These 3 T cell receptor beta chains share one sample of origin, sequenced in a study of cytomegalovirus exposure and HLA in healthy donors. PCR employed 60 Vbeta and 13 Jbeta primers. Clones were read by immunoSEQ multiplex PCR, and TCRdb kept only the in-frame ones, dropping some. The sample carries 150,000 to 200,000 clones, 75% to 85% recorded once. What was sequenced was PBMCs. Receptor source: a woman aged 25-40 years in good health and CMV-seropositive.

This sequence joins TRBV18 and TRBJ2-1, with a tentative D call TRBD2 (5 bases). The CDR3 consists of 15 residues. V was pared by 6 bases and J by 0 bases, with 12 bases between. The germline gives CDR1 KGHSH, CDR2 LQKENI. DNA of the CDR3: TGTGCCAGCTCGTCAGCGGCGAGCTCCTACAATGAGCAGTTCTTC. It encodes CASSSAASSYNEQFF.

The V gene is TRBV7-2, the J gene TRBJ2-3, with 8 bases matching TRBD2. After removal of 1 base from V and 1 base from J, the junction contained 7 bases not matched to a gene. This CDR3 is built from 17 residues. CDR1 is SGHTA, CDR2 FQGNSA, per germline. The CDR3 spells CASSLGRWRGGTDTQYF. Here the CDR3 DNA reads TGTGCCAGCAGCTTAGGGAGGTGGCGGGGGGGCACAGATACGCAGTATTTT.

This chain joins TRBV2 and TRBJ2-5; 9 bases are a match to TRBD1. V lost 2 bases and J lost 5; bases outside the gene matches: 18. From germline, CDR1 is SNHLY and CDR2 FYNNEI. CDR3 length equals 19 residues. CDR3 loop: CASSEIGRTQGAKWETQYF. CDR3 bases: TGTGCCAGCAGTGAAATAGGGAGGACACAGGGGGCAAAATGGGAGACCCAGTACTTC.